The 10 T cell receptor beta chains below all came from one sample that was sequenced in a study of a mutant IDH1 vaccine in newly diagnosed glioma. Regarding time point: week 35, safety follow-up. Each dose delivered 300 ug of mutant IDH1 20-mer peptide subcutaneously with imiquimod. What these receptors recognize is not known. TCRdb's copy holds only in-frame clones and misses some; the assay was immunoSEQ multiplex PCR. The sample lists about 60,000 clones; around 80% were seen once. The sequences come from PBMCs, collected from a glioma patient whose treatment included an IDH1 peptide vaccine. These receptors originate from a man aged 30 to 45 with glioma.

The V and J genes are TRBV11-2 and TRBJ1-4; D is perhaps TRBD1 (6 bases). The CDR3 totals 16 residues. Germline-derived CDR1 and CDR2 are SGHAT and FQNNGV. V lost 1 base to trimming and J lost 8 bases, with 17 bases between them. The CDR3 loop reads CASSLVGGTGGEKLFF. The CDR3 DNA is TGTGCCAGCAGCTTAGTAGGGGGGACCGGCGGGGAAAAACTGTTTTTT.

The CDR3: CASILAGWGDEQFF. In nucleotides, the CDR3 is TGTGCCAGCATCCTAGCGGGGTGGGGGGATGAGCAGTTCTTC. The genes are TRBV2 and TRBJ2-1, with 9 bases matching TRBD2. CDR3 length: 14 residues. V lost 7 bases to trimming and J lost 8 bases; unmatched junction nucleotides: 9. Germline V gene data show CDR1 as SNHLY and CDR2 as FYNNEI.

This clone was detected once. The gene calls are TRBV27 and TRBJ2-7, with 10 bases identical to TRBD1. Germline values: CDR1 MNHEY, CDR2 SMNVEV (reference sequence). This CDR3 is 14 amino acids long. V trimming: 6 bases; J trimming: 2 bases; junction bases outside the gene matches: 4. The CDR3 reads CASRYGTGAYEQYF. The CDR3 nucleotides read TGTGCCAGCAGATACGGGACAGGGGCCTACGAGCAGTACTTC.

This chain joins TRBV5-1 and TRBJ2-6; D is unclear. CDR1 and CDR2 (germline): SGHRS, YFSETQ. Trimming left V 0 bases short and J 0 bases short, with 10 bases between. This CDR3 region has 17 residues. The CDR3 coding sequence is TGCGCCAGCAGCTTGGACCCAGATTCCTCTGGGGCCAACGTCCTGACTTTC. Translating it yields CASSLDPDSSGANVLTF.

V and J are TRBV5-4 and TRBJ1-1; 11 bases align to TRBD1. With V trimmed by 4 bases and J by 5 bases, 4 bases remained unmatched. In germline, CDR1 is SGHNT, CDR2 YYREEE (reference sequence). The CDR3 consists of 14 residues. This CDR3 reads CASSTGTGGTEAFF. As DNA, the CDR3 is TGTGCCAGCAGCACCGGGACAGGGGGAACTGAAGCTTTCTTT. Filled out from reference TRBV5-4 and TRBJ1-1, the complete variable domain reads ETGVTQSPTHLIKTRGQQVTLRCSSQSGHNTVSWYQQALGQGPQFIFQYYREEENGRGNFPPRFSGLQFPNYSSELNVNALELDDSALYLCASSTGTGGTEAFFGQGTRLTVV.

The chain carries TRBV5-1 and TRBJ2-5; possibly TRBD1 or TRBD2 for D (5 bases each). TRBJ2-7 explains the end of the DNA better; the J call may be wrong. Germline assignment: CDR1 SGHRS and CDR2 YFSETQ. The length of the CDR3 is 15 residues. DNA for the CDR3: TGCGCCAGCAGCTTGGAGGGACCCGGCAGGGCCGAGCAGTACTTC. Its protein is CASSLEGPGRAEQYF.

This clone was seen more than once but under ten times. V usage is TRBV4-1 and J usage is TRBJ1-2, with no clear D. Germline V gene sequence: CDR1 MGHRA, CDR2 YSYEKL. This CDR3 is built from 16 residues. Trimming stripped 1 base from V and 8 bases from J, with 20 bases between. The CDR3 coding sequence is TGCGCCAGCAGCCAAGGCCTCCGGTCTAGCTCTTTAGGCTACACCTTC. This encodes CASSQGLRSSSLGYTF.

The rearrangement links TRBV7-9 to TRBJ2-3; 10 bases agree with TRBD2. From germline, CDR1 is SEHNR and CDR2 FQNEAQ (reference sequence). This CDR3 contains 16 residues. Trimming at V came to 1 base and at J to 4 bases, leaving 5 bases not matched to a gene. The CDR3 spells CASSLGSLAGPDTQYF. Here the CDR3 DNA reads TGTGCCAGCAGCTTAGGGTCACTAGCGGGGCCAGATACGCAGTATTTT. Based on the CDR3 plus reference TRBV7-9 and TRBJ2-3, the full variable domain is DTGVSQNPRHKITKRGQNVTFRCDPISEHNRLYWYRQTLGQGPEFLTYFQNEAQLEKSRLLSDRFSAERPKGSFSTLEIQRTEQGDSAMYLCASSLGSLAGPDTQYFGPGTRLTVL.

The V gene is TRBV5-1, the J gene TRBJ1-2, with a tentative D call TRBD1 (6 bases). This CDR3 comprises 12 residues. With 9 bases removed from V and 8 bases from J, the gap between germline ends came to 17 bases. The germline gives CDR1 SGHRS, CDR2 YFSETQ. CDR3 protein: CATNNRVGGYTF. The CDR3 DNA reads TGCGCCACCAATAACAGGGTTGGAGGCTACACCTTC.

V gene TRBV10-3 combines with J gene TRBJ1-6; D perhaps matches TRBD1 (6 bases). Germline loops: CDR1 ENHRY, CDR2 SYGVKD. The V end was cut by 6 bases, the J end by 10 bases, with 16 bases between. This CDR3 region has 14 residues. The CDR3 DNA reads TGTGCCATCAGGCCCGGGACTGGGGGCTCACCCCTCCACTTT. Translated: CAIRPGTGGSPLHF.